These 23 T cell receptor beta chains were sequenced from one sample in a study of Graves' ophthalmopathy and Graves' hyperthyroidism. The authors amplified TCR beta CDR3 regions from RNA transcripts. HTBI-primed first-round RT-PCR preceded second-round multiplex PCR. TCRdb passed the multiplex PCR reads through MiXCR, listing each CDR3 protein once. The data hold 450,000 or so distinct CDR3 sequences, with over 13% observed a single time. Material for sequencing was blood. The receptors derive from a woman in her twenties or thirties with Graves' ophthalmopathy.

This clonotype appeared many times. This chain uses TRBV6-5 with TRBJ1-2, with 10 bases fitting TRBD1. This CDR3 is built from 14 residues. The junction had 4 bases not matched to a gene; V was cut back by 5 bases and J by 4 bases. The germline gives CDR1 MNHEY, CDR2 SVGAGI. The CDR3 DNA sequence: TGTGCCAGCAGTAATCGACAGGGGGCCTATGGCTACACCTTC. Translated, it gives CASSNRQGAYGYTF.

This clonotype was detected ten times or more. This chain uses TRBV2 with TRBJ2-3; 14 bases are a match to TRBD2. With 5 bases clipped from V and 3 bases from J, the junction kept 4 bases outside the gene matches. Germline V lookup: CDR1 SNHLY, CDR2 FYNNEI. The CDR3 runs 16 residues. CDR3 in DNA: TGTGCCAGCAGTCGGACTAGCGGGAGGAGGACAGATACGCAGTATTTT. Protein sequence: CASSRTSGRRTDTQYF.

This clonotype was counted ten times or more. V usage is TRBV7-3 and J usage is TRBJ1-2, with D uncertain. Germline CDR1 SGHTA, CDR2 FQGTGA. V lost 5 bases to trimming and J lost 7 bases, with 14 bases between them. This CDR3 is 13 amino acids long. CDR3 loop: CASSLVGGGGYTF. CDR3 coding DNA: TGTGCCAGCAGCCTAGTAGGAGGTGGTGGCTACACCTTC. Supplemented by reference TRBV7-3 and TRBJ1-2, the full variable domain reads GAGVSQTPSNKVTEKGKYVELRCDPISGHTALYWYRQSLGQGPEFLIYFQGTGAADDSGLPNDRFFAVRPEGSVSTLKIQRTERGDSAVYLCASSLVGGGGYTFGSGTRLTVV.

This clonotype was seen a few times. J is TRBJ2-7 and V is TRBV29-1; D is uncertain. V was trimmed by 0 bases and J by 5 bases, leaving 11 bases between them. Looked up from germline, CDR1 is SQVTM and CDR2 is ANQGSEA. The CDR3 loop spans 13 amino acids. CDR3 residues: CSVEDSGFHEQYF. CDR3 nucleotides: TGCAGCGTTGAAGATTCTGGTTTCCACGAGCAGTACTTC.

In this sample, this clonotype turned up many times. Mismatch with germline at one junction end may stem from a read error. The CDR3: CAWSGQGIKAVF. The CDR3 bases are TGTGCCTGGAGTGGACAGGGGATCAAAGCTGTTTTT. The chain couples TRBV30 to TRBJ1-6, with TRBD1 identical over 8 bases. The germline gives CDR1 GTSNPN, CDR2 SVGIG (reference sequence). This CDR3 has 12 amino acids.

This clonotype was observed many times. The chain has TRBV7-9 and TRBJ1-6; no clear D. V was shortened by 4 bases and J by 1 base, with 11 bases between the two germline ends. In germline, CDR1 is SEHNR, CDR2 FQNEAQ (reference sequence). The CDR3 has 16 amino acids. In nucleotides, the CDR3 is TGTGCCAGCAGCTCCGACATGGGGTCCTATAATTCACCCCTCCACTTT. Translating gives CASSSDMGSYNSPLHF.

There are many counts of this clonotype. CDR3 amino acids: CASSGLAGGSAGELFF. The CDR3 bases are TGTGCCAGCAGTGGATTAGCGGGAGGTAGCGCCGGGGAGCTGTTTTTT. The chain employs TRBV25-1 and TRBJ2-2; 10 bases are shared with TRBD2. V shed 4 bases and J 6 bases; nucleotides not matched to a gene: 8. This CDR3 region has 16 residues. Germline loops: CDR1 MGHDK, CDR2 SYGVNS.

A word on this clonotype: A much larger clone differs from this one at a single base, so this may be a read error. V gene TRBV6-1 combines with J gene TRBJ1-3, with D possibly TRBD1 on 6 matching bases. The germline V gene encodes CDR1 MNHNS and CDR2 SASEGT. The CDR3 sequence is 14 residues long. The chain's CDR3 is CVSTGAGAGNTIYF. The DNA for the CDR3 is TGTGTCAGCACGGGGGCAGGGGCAGGAAACACCATATATTTT.

This clonotype showed up many times. The chain is built from TRBV20-1 and TRBJ2-7; TRBD1 agrees at 10 bases. CDR1 is DFQATT, CDR2 SNEGSKA, per germline (reference sequence). This CDR3 comprises 17 residues. Trimming at V came to 5 bases and at J to 7 bases, leaving 20 bases not matched to a gene. The CDR3 DNA follows: TGCAGTGCTTCTTCCCTTCCTAGGGGGACAGGGGCGGGGGAGCAGTACTTC. It is translated as CSASSLPRGTGAGEQYF.

This clonotype was counted ten times or more. The chain uses TRBV27 and TRBJ1-1; 10 bases are a match to TRBD1. Germline V CDR1 and CDR2: MNHEY, SMNVEV (reference sequence). The CDR3 spans 15 residues. V gave up 8 bases and J gave up 3 bases; unmatched junction bases: 9. In nucleotides, the CDR3 is TGTGCCAGCTCCCGGACAGGGGGGGGGGACACTGAAGCTTTCTTT. Amino acid sequence: CASSRTGGGDTEAFF.

The chain is built from TRBV12-3 or TRBV12-4 and TRBJ1-2; D not resolved. This CDR3 comprises 13 residues. V lost 1 base and J 4 bases, leaving 7 bases between the germline ends. The CDR3 region has the DNA TGTGCCAGCAGTTTAGAGACCTTCTATGGCTACACCTTC. It translates to CASSLETFYGYTF.

This clonotype was picked up many times. The chain employs TRBV19 and TRBJ1-2, with D perhaps TRBD1 (5 bases). V dropped 6 bases and J dropped 8 bases, with 16 bases sitting between them. The CDR3 has 13 amino acids. Germline V gene sequence: CDR1 LNHDA, CDR2 SQIVND (reference sequence). The chain's CDR3 is CASRRAGREGYTF. As DNA, the CDR3 is TGTGCCAGTAGGCGGGCGGGGCGAGAGGGCTACACCTTC.

This clonotype has a count of ten or more. V and J are TRBV28 and TRBJ1-1, with no clear D. V was shortened by 9 bases and J by 1 base, with 12 bases between the two germline ends. This CDR3 has 13 residues. Germline CDR1 MDHEN, CDR2 SYDVKM. This chain's CDR3 is CASSISPNTEAFF. The CDR3 bases are TGTGCCAGTAGTATTAGTCCGAACACTGAAGCTTTCTTT.

The chain uses TRBV12-3 or TRBV12-4 and TRBJ1-5; TRBD1 aligns across 10 bases. V was pared by 5 bases and J by 5 bases, with 6 bases of the junction left unmatched. The CDR3 spans 15 residues. The CDR3 sequence: CASSATGGRDQPQHF. In DNA, the CDR3 is TGTGCCAGCAGTGCGACAGGGGGCAGGGATCAGCCCCAGCATTTT.

The sample holds many counts of this clonotype. The rearrangement links TRBV6-5 to TRBJ1-1; D is perhaps TRBD1 (6 bases). CDR1 and CDR2 from the germline V gene are MNHEY and SVGAGI. The CDR3 contains 14 residues. V shed 7 bases and J shed 1 base, with 13 bases lying between them. This CDR3 reads CASTPGVGNTEAFF. DNA of the CDR3: TGTGCCAGCACTCCAGGGGTTGGGAACACTGAAGCTTTCTTT.

The V gene is TRBV6-1, the J gene TRBJ1-1; 9 bases are a match to TRBD1. The germline V gene encodes CDR1 MNHNS and CDR2 SASEGT. CDR3 length equals 13 residues. Trimming removed 11 bases from V and 4 bases from J; junction bases left unmatched: 8. CDR3 region: CAATTGGSTEAFF. For the CDR3, the DNA is TGTGCCGCCACGACAGGGGGAAGCACTGAAGCTTTCTTT.

This clonotype was recorded at least ten times. The rearrangement joins TRBV5-1 to TRBJ2-7, with D perhaps TRBD2 (6 bases). The CDR3 totals 16 residues. The V end was cut by 0 bases, the J end by 1 base, with 14 bases between. The germline CDR1 and CDR2 sequences are SGHRS and YFSETQ. The CDR3 nucleotides read TGCGCCAGCAGCTTGGGGGGGACTGCGATTTCCTACGAGCAGTACTTC. Protein: CASSLGGTAISYEQYF.

This clonotype came up many times. The chain couples TRBV28 to TRBJ2-7; D not certain. Germline V lookup: CDR1 MDHEN, CDR2 SYDVKM. The CDR3 is 13 residues long. V was clipped by 0 bases and J by 3 bases, with 6 bases between them. The CDR3, as DNA: TGTGCCAGCAGTTTATGGAACAGCTACGAGCAGTACTTC. It translates to CASSLWNSYEQYF. The full variable domain, rest sourced from reference TRBV28 and TRBJ2-7, is DVKVTQSSRYLVKRTGEKVFLECVQDMDHENMFWYRQDPGLGLRLIYFSYDVKMKEKGDIPEGYSVSREKKERFSLILESASTNQTSMYLCASSLWNSYEQYFGPGTRLTVT.

The chain links TRBV7-3 to TRBJ2-7, with a possible D match to TRBD2 (6 bases). The CDR3 consists of 17 residues. Per germline, CDR1 SGHTA and CDR2 FQGTGA. V was trimmed by 2 bases and J by 3 bases, leaving 20 bases between them. The CDR3 nucleotides are TGTGCCAGCAGCTTAGGCGCAGCGGGCACCGGGGGCTACGAGCAGTACTTC. It is translated as CASSLGAAGTGGYEQYF. Full variable domain (missing parts from reference TRBV7-3 and TRBJ2-7): GAGVSQTPSNKVTEKGKYVELRCDPISGHTALYWYRQSLGQGPEFLIYFQGTGAADDSGLPNDRFFAVRPEGSVSTLKIQRTERGDSAVYLCASSLGAAGTGGYEQYFGPGTRLTVT.

This clonotype appeared a few times. The J gene is TRBJ1-1, the V gene TRBV5-1, with D tentatively TRBD1 (5 bases). This CDR3 contains 13 residues. The germline CDR1 and CDR2 sequences are SGHRS and YFSETQ. V lost 0 bases, J lost 7 bases, and 10 bases lay in between. The CDR3 DNA reads TGCGCCAGCAGCTTGGTGGGGGAATTTGAAGCTTTCTTT. This translates into CASSLVGEFEAFF.

This clonotype showed up many times. Its ends do not fully match the called genes, so a read error is possible. The chain carries TRBV12-3 or TRBV12-4 and TRBJ1-3; unclear D gene. This CDR3 comprises 13 residues. CDR3 nucleotides: TGTGCCAGCACTTTCTCCCGGGGAAACGCCATATATTTT. Residues: CASTFSRGNAIYF.

The table lists this clonotype with many counts. V gene TRBV20-1 combines with J gene TRBJ2-5; D possibly matches TRBD1 or TRBD2 (5 bases each). Germline CDR1 is DFQATT and CDR2 is SNEGSKA (reference sequence). This CDR3 spans 13 amino acids. The V end lost 3 bases, the J end lost 5 bases, and 13 bases lay between the germline ends. The CDR3 loop reads CSARAGTRETQYF. The CDR3 DNA follows: TGCAGTGCTAGGGCCGGGACGAGGGAGACCCAGTACTTC.

This clonotype was counted ten times or more. This rearrangement joins TRBV10-3 to TRBJ2-7; 8 bases match TRBD2. Trimming at V came to 2 bases and at J to 4 bases, leaving 4 bases not matched to a gene. The CDR3 is 14 amino acids. Germline CDR1 reads ENHRY; CDR2 reads SYGVKD. The CDR3 DNA is TGTGCCATCAGTGAGAGCGGGAGTATATACGAGCAGTACTTC. This translates into CAISESGSIYEQYF.